This TCR beta chain was found in a study of CD8 T cells in Susac syndrome. TEMRA cells were FACS-enriched, unlike CD8+ and CD4+ T cells, which were negatively isolated. An amount of RNA that ranged from roughly 0.45 to 1 ug was reverse transcribed with random hexamers. Multiplex PCR with immunoSEQ amplified the TCR beta CDR3 across 54 Vbeta and 13 Jbeta. TCRdb fed the immunoSEQ multiplex PCR reads into MiXCR, producing one record per CDR3 protein. In the table there are roughly 150,000 distinct CDR3 sequences, about 95% of which are singletons. To note about this clonotype: The antigen is unknown.

General study results and limits: It was acknowledged by the study that relatively few individuals were included in its TCR sequencing and HLA analysis.

The CDR3 is 16 residues long. Trimming removed 0 bases at V and 8 bases at J, with 19 bases between. Germline V gene lookup returns CDR1 LGHNA and CDR2 YNFKEQ. This receptor was taken from a human donor with multiple sclerosis. Sequencing used CD8+ T cells from PBMCs. The chain uses TRBV4-2 and TRBJ1-2; D is uncertain. The CDR3 DNA reads TGTGCCAGCAGCCAAGAGGCAGTATCGTCGATTGGAGGCTACACCTTC. As protein: CASSQEAVSSIGGYTF.